Below, one TCR beta chain is given with its context. The germline V gene encodes CDR1 MGHDK and CDR2 SYGVNS. This CDR3 is built from 15 residues. The V gene lost 1 base and the J gene lost 5 bases, with 9 bases spanning the gap. The sample comes from a study of shared clonotypes between healthy human individuals. The overall study: Every donor yielded three CD4 naive, three CD4 memory, two CD8 naive and one CD8 memory plate.

Produced via immunoSEQ multiplex PCR; TCRdb's table is partial and in-frame only. The profile shows over a million clones, 70% to 80% of them singletons. This clonotype was sampled from a man aged 18 to 29 in good health. The sample consisted of memory CD4+ T cells sorted from blood. The subset denotes: CD45RA-negative fraction. The rearrangement joins TRBV25-1 to TRBJ1-6; no firm D call. The CDR3 spells CASSELDADNSPLHF. DNA for the CDR3: TGTGCCAGCAGTGAATTGGACGCAGATAATTCACCCCTCCACTTT.